This T cell receptor beta chain derives from a study of blood T cell repertoires in COVID-19. Turning to the study itself: Sources were T cells, B-cell-depleted T cells, or PBMCs; the material itself was cDNA or gDNA.

Recruitment covered 20 to 25 US areas and drew participants whose ages spanned about 18 to 89 years. This CDR3 comprises 14 residues. Germline loops: CDR1 SQVTM, CDR2 ANQGSEA. Trimming took 7 bases from V and 5 from J; bases not matched to a gene: 13. TCRdb keeps only in-frame clones here, not all; method: immunoSEQ multiplex PCR. The sample holds about 260,000 clones, around 84% seen once. The V and J genes are TRBV29-1 and TRBJ1-1; TRBD1 matches at 7 bases. Sequenced material: PBMCs or T cells enriched from blood (not recorded which). The receptor was isolated from a man between 25 and 39 years old with acute COVID-19. The CDR3 spells CSAPETGAGTEAFF. In DNA, the CDR3 is TGCAGCGCCCCAGAAACAGGGGCAGGGACTGAAGCTTTCTTT.